The 15 T cell receptor beta chains below come from one sample, sequenced in a study of breast tumors, draining lymph nodes, adjacent tissues. One entry per CDR3 protein, called by TCRdb with MiXCR from the multiplex PCR reads. Here the sample spans 20,000 to 25,000 distinct CDR3 sequences, 50% being singletons. Sequences were obtained from breast tumor tissue. The receptors derive from a female donor with breast cancer. Some clones in this sample may be carry-over from other donors' samples.

This clonotype appeared once. The V and J genes are TRBV29-1 and TRBJ2-1; D gene uncertain. The length of the CDR3 is 11 residues. V lost 8 bases and J 3 bases, leaving 8 bases between the germline ends. Germline-derived CDR1 and CDR2 are SQVTM and ANQGSEA. The CDR3 region has the DNA TGCAGCAAGGTGGACTACAATGAGCAGTTCTTC. This sequence encodes CSKVDYNEQFF.

To note about this clonotype: The final CDR3 position lacks the conserved phenylalanine or tryptophan, pointing to a likely read error. CDR3 DNA: TGTGCCAGCAGCACGCCCCAGGGGCAGGAGACCCAGTACCTC. Residues: CASSTPQGQETQYL. The chain carries TRBV5-6 and TRBJ2-5, with D possibly being TRBD1 (6 bases). Per germline, CDR1 SGHDT and CDR2 YYEEEE. This CDR3 is built from 14 residues. The V gene lost 4 bases and the J gene lost 5 bases, with 15 bases spanning the gap.

On this clonotype: No conserved phenylalanine or tryptophan ends this CDR3, so it is likely a read error. This sequence joins TRBV6-6 and TRBJ2-1; a weak D match, TRBD2 (5 bases). From germline, CDR1 is MNHNY and CDR2 SVGAGI (reference sequence). The V gene lost 4 bases and the J gene lost 3 bases, with 13 bases spanning the gap. This CDR3 has 15 residues. The CDR3 coding sequence is TGTGCCAGCAGTTTCGCCCGTAGCGACTACAATGAGCAGTTCTCC. This encodes CASSFARSDYNEQFS.

Turning to this clonotype: One end of the junction does not line up with germline, which may come from a read error. V usage is TRBV30 and J usage is TRBJ2-3; 11 bases are a match to TRBD1. The CDR3 extends over 15 amino acids. The germline gives CDR1 GTSNPN, CDR2 SVGIG (reference sequence). In DNA, the CDR3 is TGTGCCTGGAGCGCAGGACAGGGGGCGGGGAGATACGCAGTATTT. Translation gives CAWSAGQGAGRYAVF.

As for this clonotype: A single base separates this from a much larger clone, so it may be a read error. The V gene is TRBV6-2 or TRBV6-3, the J gene TRBJ2-7, with D perhaps TRBD2 (6 bases). Germline CDR1 reads MNHEY; CDR2 reads SVGEGT. With 4 bases removed from V and 1 base from J, the gap between germline ends came to 14 bases. This CDR3 contains 15 residues. Here the CDR3 reads CASSSPTRKSYEQYF. The CDR3 region has the DNA TGTGCCAGCAGTTCCCCGACTAGGAAGTCCTACGAGCAGTACTTC.

This clonotype is classed as medium-sized. The chain uses TRBV12-3 or TRBV12-4 and TRBJ2-7, with unresolved D. V lost 2 bases and J 7 bases, leaving 6 bases between the germline ends. The length of the CDR3 is 11 residues. The CDR3 sequence: CASSLSREQYF. CDR3 nucleotides: TGTGCCAGCAGTTTAAGCAGGGAGCAGTACTTC.

This chain uses TRBV9 with TRBJ2-1, with no clear D. V was pared by 0 bases and J by 0 bases, with 7 bases between. This CDR3 is 15 amino acids long. Looked up from germline, CDR1 is SGDLS and CDR2 is YYNGEE. CDR3 sequence (DNA): TGTGCCAGCAGCGTAGCGTGGAGCTCCTACAATGAGCAGTTCTTC. Amino acids: CASSVAWSSYNEQFF.

This clonotype was counted ten times or more. The junction and the germline gene differ at one end; a read error may be behind it. J is TRBJ2-2 and V is TRBV4-1; D remains ambiguous. Germline V lookup: CDR1 MGHRA, CDR2 YSYEKL. The CDR3 runs 14 residues. The CDR3 region is CASSQEFDGGELFF. The DNA for the CDR3 is TGCGCCAGTAGCCAAGAGTTTGACGGCGGGGAGCTGTTTTTT.

The chain uses TRBV20-1 and TRBJ1-5; D is undetermined. The CDR3 loop spans 15 amino acids. Germline V gene lookup returns CDR1 DFQATT and CDR2 SNEGSKA (reference sequence). Trimming cost V 0 bases and J 1 base, with 10 bases left between them. Written as DNA, the CDR3 is TGCAGTGCTAGAGATCGCAGTTGGAGCAATCAGCCCCAGCATTTT. It yields the protein CSARDRSWSNQPQHF.

This clonotype was counted once. The genes are TRBV19 and TRBJ2-3; D is uncertain. CDR1 is LNHDA, CDR2 SQIVND, per germline (reference sequence). The CDR3 totals 14 residues. The V end lost 5 bases, the J end lost 2 bases, and 11 bases lay between the germline ends. Here the CDR3 reads CASSLLWDTDTQYF. In DNA form, the CDR3 reads TGTGCCAGTAGTCTCTTGTGGGACACAGATACGCAGTATTTT. Full variable domain (missing parts from reference TRBV19 and TRBJ2-3): DGGITQSPKYLFRKEGQNVTLSCEQNLNHDAMYWYRQDPGQGLRLIYYSQIVNDFQKGDIAEGYSVSREKKESFPLTVTSAQKNPTAFYLCASSLLWDTDTQYFGPGTRLTVL.

This clonotype was picked up many times. This sequence joins TRBV6-5 and TRBJ2-5, with D hard to call. V lost 5 bases and J 3 bases, leaving 10 bases between the germline ends. This CDR3 has 13 amino acids. CDR1 and CDR2 from the germline V gene are MNHEY and SVGAGI. Written as DNA, the CDR3 is TGTGCCAGCAGTCACGCTGGCAAAGAGACCCAGTACTTC. This encodes CASSHAGKETQYF.

In its sample, this clonotype was seen once. The chain recombines TRBV4-2 with TRBJ1-2; D is undetermined. This CDR3 has 13 residues. CDR1 is LGHNA and CDR2 is YNFKEQ in the germline V gene. Trimming took off 6 bases at V and 3 bases at J, with 11 bases between the two ends. The CDR3 region has the DNA TGTGCCAGCAGTGGAGGGCAGGACTATGGCTACACCTTC. Protein sequence: CASSGGQDYGYTF.

This clonotype is termed medium-sized. This chain uses TRBV2 with TRBJ2-1, with D unresolved. Germline values: CDR1 SNHLY, CDR2 FYNNEI. The V and J ends lost 6 bases and 4 bases respectively, with 10 bases between them. The CDR3 runs 13 residues. In nucleotides, the CDR3 is TGTGCCAGCAGCGATAACTGGTACAATGAGCAGTTCTTC. As protein: CASSDNWYNEQFF.

The chain recombines TRBV2 with TRBJ2-3; 7 bases agree with TRBD2. V shed 7 bases, J shed 2 bases, and the junction held 9 bases outside the gene matches. The CDR3 totals 15 residues. Germline V gene lookup returns CDR1 SNHLY and CDR2 FYNNEI. CDR3 loop: CASIGSSGLTDTQYF. DNA of the CDR3: TGTGCCAGCATCGGAAGTAGCGGGCTCACAGATACGCAGTATTTT.

This clonotype was observed at least ten times. CDR3 loop: CASRSGGNSNQPQHF. The CDR3 DNA is TGTGCCAGCAGGTCAGGGGGAAATAGCAATCAGCCCCAGCATTTT. The chain has TRBV28 and TRBJ1-5; TRBD1 agrees at 7 bases. Germline V CDR1 and CDR2: MDHEN, SYDVKM. CDR3 size: 15 residues. Germline trimming cut 6 bases from V and 0 bases from J; bases unmatched to any gene: 5.